This is a list of T cell receptor beta chains from one sample in a study of identical twins. From the 5' RACE reads, TCRdb called clonotypes with MiXCR, one entry per CDR3 protein. The sample lists 1.5 million to 2 million distinct CDR3 sequences; around 29% were seen once. The sample was cord blood. The receptors derive from a newborn girl in good health. Both conserved end residues are part of each CDR3. The order of the fields is clone size, V gene, J gene, D gene, CDR3 protein, CDR3 DNA. A D gene is named only where the DNA matches it firmly. Clone size is given for some rows only: seen once, a few or many times, or a class if the clone is expanded.

clone size: NA; V gene: TRBV27; J gene: TRBJ2-1; D gene: TRBD2; CDR3 protein: CASNFGLATYNEQFF; CDR3 DNA: TGTGCCAGCAATTTTGGACTAGCGACCTACAATGAGCAGTTCTTC
clone size: NA; V gene: TRBV4-1; J gene: TRBJ2-1; D gene: TRBD2; CDR3 protein: CASSQDTGTSGREQFF; CDR3 DNA: TGCGCCAGCAGCCAAGATACCGGCACTAGCGGGCGGGAGCAGTTCTTC
clone size: few; V gene: TRBV10-3; J gene: TRBJ1-2; D gene: NA; CDR3 protein: CAISGTQGLYGYTF; CDR3 DNA: TGTGCCATCAGTGGGACCCAGGGCCTCTATGGCTACACCTTC
clone size: many; V gene: TRBV29-1; J gene: TRBJ2-5; D gene: NA; CDR3 protein: CSVRPTRETQYF; CDR3 DNA: TGCAGCGTTCGACCGACGCGGGAGACCCAGTACTTC
clone size: NA; V gene: TRBV7-2; J gene: TRBJ1-6; D gene: NA; CDR3 protein: CASSLAARGVSNSPLHF; CDR3 DNA: TGTGCCAGCAGCTTAGCAGCGCGGGGGGTGTCGAATTCACCCCTCCACTTT
clone size: NA; V gene: TRBV12-3/TRBV12-4; J gene: TRBJ2-1; D gene: TRBD2; CDR3 protein: CAGSPQGLGDEQFF; CDR3 DNA: TGTGCCGGCAGTCCCCAAGGACTAGGCGATGAGCAGTTCTTC
clone size: few; V gene: TRBV7-9; J gene: TRBJ2-3; D gene: TRBD2; CDR3 protein: CASSSGRTSGITDTQYF; CDR3 DNA: TGTGCCAGCAGCTCCGGCAGGACTAGCGGGATCACAGATACGCAGTATTTT
clone size: NA; V gene: TRBV12-5; J gene: TRBJ2-3; D gene: TRBD2; CDR3 protein: CTSGSGLAGANTDTQYF; CDR3 DNA: TGTACTAGTGGTTCAGGACTAGCGGGGGCTAACACAGATACGCAGTATTTT
clone size: few; V gene: TRBV12-3/TRBV12-4; J gene: TRBJ2-1; D gene: TRBD2; CDR3 protein: CASSLGVSAGDEQFF; CDR3 DNA: TGTGCCAGCAGTTTAGGCGTATCGGCGGGGGATGAGCAGTTCTTC
clone size: NA; V gene: TRBV5-1; J gene: TRBJ1-6; D gene: NA; CDR3 protein: CASSLRQGSPLHF; CDR3 DNA: TGCGCCAGCAGCTTGCGTCAGGGTTCACCCCTCCACTTT
clone size: NA; V gene: TRBV5-1; J gene: TRBJ2-5; D gene: NA; CDR3 protein: CASSFGGLQSDEQYF; CDR3 DNA: TGCGCCAGCAGCTTTGGGGGGCTACAATCGGATGAGCAGTACTTC
clone size: many; V gene: TRBV2; J gene: TRBJ2-4; D gene: TRBD2; CDR3 protein: CASQSSGGTKNIQYF; CDR3 DNA: TGTGCCAGCCAATCTAGCGGGGGCACGAAAAACATTCAGTACTTC
clone size: NA; V gene: TRBV6-1; J gene: TRBJ2-3; D gene: TRBD2; CDR3 protein: CASARAGGTDTQYF; CDR3 DNA: TGTGCCAGCGCTCGAGCGGGGGGCACAGATACGCAGTATTTT
clone size: few; V gene: TRBV5-1; J gene: TRBJ2-1; D gene: NA; CDR3 protein: CASSLSVEFGDEQFF; CDR3 DNA: TGCGCCAGCAGCTTGTCTGTCGAGTTCGGCGATGAGCAGTTCTTC
clone size: NA; V gene: TRBV28; J gene: TRBJ2-3; D gene: NA; CDR3 protein: CASNAVLNTDTQYF; CDR3 DNA: TGTGCCAGCAACGCGGTCCTAAACACAGATACGCAGTATTTT
clone size: many; V gene: TRBV7-7; J gene: TRBJ2-7; D gene: NA; CDR3 protein: CASSLSQGTYEQYF; CDR3 DNA: TGTGCTAGCAGCTTAAGCCAGGGAACCTACGAGCAGTACTTC
clone size: NA; V gene: TRBV12-3/TRBV12-4; J gene: TRBJ1-3; D gene: NA; CDR3 protein: CASRSGVISSGNTIYF; CDR3 DNA: TGTGCCAGCAGAAGCGGGGTGATAAGCTCTGGAAACACCATATATTTT
clone size: few; V gene: TRBV6-2/TRBV6-3; J gene: TRBJ1-1; D gene: TRBD1; CDR3 protein: CASSYRGGEAFF; CDR3 DNA: TGTGCCAGCAGCTACAGGGGTGGTGAAGCTTTCTTT
clone size: few; V gene: TRBV5-1; J gene: TRBJ2-1; D gene: TRBD2; CDR3 protein: CASSFGLAGVEDNEQFF; CDR3 DNA: TGCGCCAGCAGCTTTGGACTAGCGGGAGTCGAGGACAATGAGCAGTTCTTC
clone size: NA; V gene: TRBV20-1; J gene: TRBJ1-6; D gene: TRBD1; CDR3 protein: CSARVWDRGSSYNSPLHF; CDR3 DNA: TGCAGTGCTAGAGTCTGGGACAGGGGAAGCTCCTATAATTCACCCCTCCACTTT